Each of the 32 T cell receptor beta chains below was sequenced from the same sample in a study of human T cells and chemical hapten exposure. Time point reported: patch test 3, about 24 weeks after DPC sensitization. Treatment defined: therapeutic diphenylcyclopropenone sensitization with weekly scalp DPC. TCRdb reprocessed the RACE reads with MiXCR, giving one entry per CDR3 protein. The sample lists fewer than 100,000 distinct CDR3 sequences, about a tenth occurring once. Sample: whole blood, taken in connection with sensitization to the hapten diphenylcyclopropenone (DPC). Every receptor here comes from a woman in her twenties or thirties with alopecia areata. Some clones in this sample may be carry-over from other donors' samples.

This clonotype has more than one count but fewer than ten. CDR3 coding DNA: TGCAGCGTTGCGGTGGGGGGTAACACCGGGGAGCTGTTTTTT. Translation gives CSVAVGGNTGELFF. The chain combines TRBV29-1 with TRBJ2-2; D perhaps matches TRBD2 (6 bases). CDR1 is SQVTM and CDR2 is ANQGSEA in the germline V gene. The CDR3 consists of 14 residues. Deletions cut 4 bases from V and 2 bases from J, with 11 bases between.

This clonotype was seen repeatedly, ten times or more. The V gene is TRBV6-2 or TRBV6-3, the J gene TRBJ1-2; no reliable D call. Germline CDR1 is MNHEY and CDR2 is SVGEGT. The ends were cut back, 5 bases at V and 0 bases at J, with 7 bases in the middle. The CDR3 sequence is 13 residues long. CDR3 DNA: TGTGCCAGCAGTCCGGGAGCTAACTATGGCTACACCTTC. It translates to CASSPGANYGYTF.

This clonotype was picked up many times. The chain recombines TRBV4-1 with TRBJ2-3, with 9 bases that match TRBD2. V trimming: 6 bases; J trimming: 9 bases; junction bases outside the gene matches: 7. Germline V gene lookup returns CDR1 MGHRA and CDR2 YSYEKL. The CDR3 covers 13 residues. The CDR3 is CASSRVLAGTQYF. The CDR3 region has the DNA TGCGCCAGCAGTCGCGTCCTAGCGGGGACGCAGTATTTT.

This clonotype was counted at least ten times. The gene calls are TRBV5-1 and TRBJ2-3; the match to TRBD1 covers 9 bases. Germline trimming cut 5 bases from V and 6 bases from J; bases unmatched to any gene: 7. Germline CDR1 is SGHRS and CDR2 is YFSETQ. This CDR3 is 14 amino acids long. CDR3 residues: CASRDRGIIDTQYF. The CDR3 DNA reads TGCGCCAGCAGGGACAGGGGTATCATCGATACGCAGTATTTT.

This clonotype was recorded many times. The chain has TRBV9 and TRBJ2-1; no firm D call. The CDR3 length is 14 residues. Germline lookup yields CDR1 SGDLS and CDR2 YYNGEE. Trimming pared 0 bases from V and 9 bases from J, leaving 13 bases between. This chain's CDR3 is CASSVGPSRGEQFF. CDR3 DNA: TGTGCCAGCAGCGTAGGACCGAGCCGCGGTGAGCAGTTCTTC.

V gene TRBV29-1 combines with J gene TRBJ2-7; a possible D gene is TRBD1 (6 bases). This CDR3 contains 10 residues. The germline V gene has CDR1 SQVTM and CDR2 ANQGSEA. V dropped 5 bases and J dropped 4 bases, with 6 bases sitting between them. CDR3 amino acids: CSVQGYEQYF. CDR3 nucleotides: TGCAGCGTTCAGGGGTACGAGCAGTACTTC.

CDR3 protein: CAISPRGEAQPQHF. The CDR3 DNA reads as TGTGCCATCAGCCCGAGGGGGGAGGCTCAGCCCCAGCATTTT. V is TRBV10-3 and J is TRBJ1-5; TRBD1 might be the D (6 bases). This CDR3 is 14 amino acids long. Looked up from germline, CDR1 is ENHRY and CDR2 is SYGVKD. The germline V and J ends were trimmed by 6 bases and 6 bases, with 15 bases remaining between them.

The V call is TRBV4-3, the J call TRBJ2-1; 10 bases align to TRBD2. Germline CDR1 reads LGHNA; CDR2 reads YSLEER. V was pared by 0 bases and J by 6 bases, with 5 bases of the junction left unmatched. This CDR3 is 16 amino acids long. This CDR3 is CASSQDPSGRVNEQFF. As DNA, the CDR3 is TGCGCCAGCAGCCAAGATCCCAGCGGGAGGGTCAATGAGCAGTTCTTC.

The chain uses TRBV15 and TRBJ1-6; D gene unclear. Trimming pared 0 bases from V and 14 bases from J, leaving 8 bases between. Germline CDR1 LNHNV, CDR2 YYDKDF (reference sequence). This CDR3 is 12 amino acids long. CDR3 nucleotide sequence: TGTGCCACCAGCAGAGATTTTGGCACCCTCCACTTT. It is translated as CATSRDFGTLHF. The whole variable domain, remainder taken from reference TRBV15 and TRBJ1-6, is DAMVIQNPRYQVTQFGKPVTLSCSQTLNHNVMYWYQQKSSQAPKLLFHYYDKDFNNEADTPDNFQSRRPNTSFCFLDIRSPGLGDTAMYLCATSRDFGTLHFGNGTRLTVT.

The chain carries TRBV7-6 and TRBJ2-3; the match to TRBD2 covers 7 bases. Germline V gene sequence: CDR1 SGHVS, CDR2 FNYEAQ. Germline trimming cut 0 bases from V and 1 base from J; bases unmatched to any gene: 1. The CDR3 extends over 15 amino acids. The CDR3 coding sequence is TGTGCCAGCAGCTTAGCCAGCGGGGGCACAGATACGCAGTATTTT. Amino acid sequence: CASSLASGGTDTQYF.

This clonotype was observed a handful of times. J is TRBJ2-1 and V is TRBV6-5; D unclear. Trimming pared 4 bases from V and 8 bases from J, leaving 15 bases between. The CDR3 sequence is 14 residues long. In germline, CDR1 is MNHEY, CDR2 SVGAGI. CDR3 protein: CASSSESPRDEQFF. The CDR3, as DNA: TGTGCCAGCAGTTCAGAAAGCCCCCGGGATGAGCAGTTCTTC.

This clonotype was seen many times. The rearrangement uses TRBV20-1 and TRBJ1-2; tentatively, D is TRBD1 (6 bases). This CDR3 contains 13 residues. Looked up from germline, CDR1 is DFQATT and CDR2 is SNEGSKA (reference sequence). In DNA form, the CDR3 reads TGCAGCTCGGGGGCAGGGTCTCTCAGTGGCTACACCTTC. It specifies CSSGAGSLSGYTF.

This clonotype came up many times. The V call is TRBV12-3 or TRBV12-4, the J call TRBJ1-6, with D perhaps matching TRBD1 (5 bases). The CDR3 has 14 amino acids. V dropped 4 bases and J dropped 10 bases, with 14 bases sitting between them. The CDR3 region has the DNA TGTGCCAGCAGTTCGGGGCAGTCCCGATCACCCCTCCACTTT. It specifies CASSSGQSRSPLHF.

This clonotype was found many times. The chain joins TRBV5-1 to TRBJ2-5; 14 bases are a match to TRBD2. Losses at the gene ends were 6 bases for V and 5 bases for J; bases not matched to a gene: 6. The CDR3 is 15 amino acids. CDR1 is SGHRS, CDR2 YFSETQ, per germline. CDR3 in DNA: TGCGCCAGCACCTTCGGACTAGCGGGGGGCGAGACCCAGTACTTC. Its translation: CASTFGLAGGETQYF.

In DNA, the CDR3 is TGTGCCAGCAGGGACAGGGGCGTCACCGGGGAGCTGTTTTTT. It codes for CASRDRGVTGELFF. V usage is TRBV2 and J usage is TRBJ2-2, with 9 bases matching TRBD1. V gave up 6 bases and J gave up 4 bases; unmatched junction bases: 3. Germline values: CDR1 SNHLY, CDR2 FYNNEI. The length of the CDR3 is 14 residues.

CDR3 sequence: CASSPSQGPPQYV. The CDR3 bases are TGTGCCAGCTCACCATCACAGGGTCCCCCCCAGTACGTC. This chain connects TRBV18 to TRBJ2-7; weak D call: TRBD1 (6 bases). The CDR3 runs 13 residues. Trimming cost V 2 bases and J 10 bases, with 15 bases left between them. Germline V gives CDR1 KGHSH, CDR2 LQKENI.

V and J are TRBV2 and TRBJ1-2; D uncertain. This CDR3 has 11 residues. V lost 6 bases and J 2 bases, leaving 4 bases between the germline ends. From germline, CDR1 is SNHLY and CDR2 FYNNEI. CDR3 loop: CASRANYGYTF. The CDR3 bases are TGTGCCAGCAGGGCGAACTATGGCTACACCTTC.

This clonotype was observed at least ten times. The chain employs TRBV29-1 and TRBJ1-1; D is uncertain. Trimming removed 3 bases at V and 1 base at J, with 3 bases between. Looked up from germline, CDR1 is SQVTM and CDR2 is ANQGSEA. The length of the CDR3 is 11 residues. The CDR3 is CSVDQNTEAFF. In DNA, the CDR3 is TGCAGCGTTGATCAGAACACTGAAGCTTTCTTT.

Only a few counts were recorded for this clonotype. The rearrangement links TRBV10-3 to TRBJ2-7, with D tentatively TRBD1 (6 bases). Trimming shortened V by 1 base and J by 4 bases, and 11 bases separated the two germline ends. The CDR3 has 14 residues. CDR1 ENHRY and CDR2 SYGVKD come from the germline V gene. CDR3 in amino acids: CAISEFGQGYEQYV. The CDR3 DNA reads TGTGCCATCAGTGAGTTTGGCCAGGGGTACGAGCAGTACGTC.

The sample holds many counts of this clonotype. The chain employs TRBV7-9 and TRBJ1-2; D not certain. This CDR3 has 12 amino acids. Germline V gene sequence: CDR1 SEHNR, CDR2 FQNEAQ (reference sequence). Trimming removed 1 base at V and 8 bases at J, with 8 bases between. CDR3 coding DNA: TGTGCCAGCAGCTTAGAAGGAGGAGGCTACACCTTC. It specifies CASSLEGGGYTF.

With respect to this clonotype: A much larger clone lies a single base off, so this may be a read error. The V and J genes are TRBV7-2 and TRBJ2-7; D gene uncertain. The CDR3 sequence is 12 residues long. Germline lookup yields CDR1 SGHTA and CDR2 FQGNSA. Here the CDR3 DNA reads TGTGCCAGCAGCTTAGAACAGTACGGGCAGTACTTC. It codes for CASSLEQYGQYF.

This clonotype was seen many times. The chain uses TRBV7-6 and TRBJ2-7, with D tentatively TRBD2 (5 bases). The germline V gene has CDR1 SGHVS and CDR2 FNYEAQ. The CDR3 loop spans 15 amino acids. Trimming pared 5 bases from V and 0 bases from J, leaving 14 bases between. CDR3 in DNA: TGTGCCAGCAGCGAGTCGCGTGGGAGCTCCTACGAGCAGTACGTC. This encodes CASSESRGSSYEQYV.

In this sample, this clonotype turned up a few times. The gene calls are TRBV4-2 and TRBJ2-7; 10 bases map to TRBD2. Looked up from germline, CDR1 is LGHNA and CDR2 is YNFKEQ. The CDR3 covers 16 residues. The trim removed 0 bases at V and 7 bases at J, leaving 9 bases unmatched. CDR3 residues: CASSQDIASGSREQYF. The CDR3 DNA sequence: TGTGCCAGCAGCCAAGATATTGCTAGCGGGAGCCGAGAGCAGTACTTC.

This clonotype has more than one count but fewer than ten. This sequence joins TRBV12-3 or TRBV12-4 and TRBJ1-5; D not certain. The V and J ends lost 2 bases and 1 base respectively, with 12 bases between them. The CDR3 runs to 16 residues. The CDR3 DNA sequence: TGTGCCAGCAGTTTATTTGGCCGGGAAAGCAATCAGCCCCAGCATTTT. This codes for CASSLFGRESNQPQHF.

At least ten counts were recorded for this clonotype. The V call is TRBV7-2, the J call TRBJ2-7; D is possibly TRBD2 (6 bases). V shed 3 bases and J shed 7 bases, with 22 bases lying between them. The germline V gene has CDR1 SGHTA and CDR2 FQGNSA. The CDR3 sequence is 16 residues long. The CDR3: CASSLGSPGLLGEQYV. Here the CDR3 DNA reads TGTGCCAGCAGCTTGGGATCACCCGGACTACTGGGTGAGCAGTACGTC.

The V and J genes are TRBV7-6 and TRBJ2-5; TRBD2 matches 7 bases. V shed 2 bases and J 2 bases; nucleotides not matched to a gene: 5. This CDR3 is built from 15 residues. The germline V gene encodes CDR1 SGHVS and CDR2 FNYEAQ. This CDR3 is CASSLKGAGQETQYF. CDR3 in DNA: TGTGCCAGCAGCTTAAAGGGAGCGGGGCAAGAGACCCAGTACTTC.

The table lists this clonotype with many counts. The V and J genes are TRBV27 and TRBJ1-1; maybe TRBD1 (5 bases). Looked up from germline, CDR1 is MNHEY and CDR2 is SMNVEV (reference sequence). This CDR3 has 13 residues. V lost 2 bases, J lost 3 bases, and 7 bases lay in between. The CDR3 sequence: CASSLGADTEAFF. CDR3 bases: TGTGCCAGCAGTTTAGGGGCAGACACTGAAGCTTTCTTT.

V gene TRBV29-1 combines with J gene TRBJ2-7; 7 nucleotides line up with TRBD1. The CDR3 totals 12 residues. J was trimmed by 5 bases and V by 7 bases; bases with no gene match: 8. Germline V gene data show CDR1 as SQVTM and CDR2 as ANQGSEA. DNA for the CDR3: TGCAGCGGACGACAGGGACGGGACGAGCAGTACTTC. It translates to CSGRQGRDEQYF.

The chain has TRBV4-1 and TRBJ2-1; 9 positions match TRBD2. This CDR3 has 16 amino acids. V lost 1 base to trimming and J lost 3 bases; unmatched junction nucleotides: 4. Looked up from germline, CDR1 is MGHRA and CDR2 is YSYEKL. CDR3 protein: CASSQATTSGYNEQFF. CDR3 coding DNA: TGCGCCAGCAGCCAAGCCACGACTAGCGGCTACAATGAGCAGTTCTTC.

This CDR3 reads CASSSQLAGPVGELFF. The CDR3 bases are TGTGCCAGCAGTTCACAACTAGCGGGGCCGGTCGGGGAGCTGTTTTTT. The chain recombines TRBV27 with TRBJ2-2; TRBD2 matches at 10 bases. The V and J ends lost 4 bases and 7 bases, in that order; junction bases with no gene match: 9. This CDR3 region has 16 residues. The germline CDR1 and CDR2 sequences are MNHEY and SMNVEV (reference sequence).

This clonotype has ten or more counts. The chain has TRBV7-7 and TRBJ2-5, with TRBD1 matching 11 bases. V lost 5 bases, J lost 6 bases, and 5 bases stayed unmatched. This CDR3 has 14 amino acids. The germline gives CDR1 SSHAT, CDR2 FNYEAQ (reference sequence). The CDR3 reads CASSQDRGLQTQYF. The CDR3 coding sequence is TGTGCCAGCAGCCAGGACAGGGGGCTGCAGACCCAGTACTTC.

The chain links TRBV3-1 to TRBJ1-1; D is unclear. CDR1 is LGHDT, CDR2 YNNKEL, per germline (reference sequence). V shed 0 bases and J shed 9 bases, with 8 bases lying between them. The CDR3 runs to 12 residues. The CDR3, as DNA: TGTGCCAGCAGCCAAGATCGGGTGAAAGCTTTCTTT. This codes for CASSQDRVKAFF.